The next 32 T cell receptor beta chains were all read from a single sample in a study of OX40 agonist ivuxolimab in advanced cancers. Generated by immunoSEQ multiplex PCR, the TCRdb table keeps only in-frame clones and is missing some. The data contain 45,000 to 75,000 clones, 82% of them seen just once; the ten biggest clones take up about 1.6%. The specimen was CD4+ or CD8+ T cells sorted from blood, collected in a trial of the OX40 agonist ivuxolimab. Source of these receptors: an adult with an advanced solid tumor such as melanoma, head and neck, liver or kidney cancer.

The chain employs TRBV4-3 and TRBJ1-5; D ambiguous. The CDR3 sequence is 15 residues long. Germline loops: CDR1 LGHNA, CDR2 YSLEER. Trimming removed 0 bases from V and 3 bases from J, with 9 bases in between. CDR3 sequence (DNA): TGCGCCAGCAGCCAAGAACCCAGGTCCAATCAGCCCCAGCATTTT. Translated, it gives CASSQEPRSNQPQHF.

In this sample, this clone turned up a few times. V usage is TRBV5-8 and J usage is TRBJ1-2; D call uncertain. Germline V gene data show CDR1 as SGHTS and CDR2 as YDEGEE. Between the trimmed V and J ends, which lost 3 bases and 2 bases, there was a span of 2 bases. The CDR3 extends over 11 amino acids. As DNA, the CDR3 is TGTGCCAGCAGCTCCAACTATGGCTACACCTTC. Residues: CASSSNYGYTF.

This CDR3 is CASRQGAGETQYF. As DNA, the CDR3 is TGTGCCAGTAGACAGGGGGCCGGAGAGACCCAGTACTTC. The rearrangement uses TRBV19 and TRBJ2-5; 9 bases align to TRBD1. The CDR3 covers 13 residues. CDR1 LNHDA and CDR2 SQIVND come from the germline V gene (reference sequence). J lost 4 bases, V lost 6 bases, and 3 bases had no gene match.

This clone was detected only a few times. The chain is built from TRBV27 and TRBJ1-2; 11 bases are shared with TRBD1. V lost 6 bases and J lost 4; bases outside the gene matches: 10. The germline CDR1 and CDR2 sequences are MNHEY and SMNVEV (reference sequence). CDR3 length: 16 residues. The DNA of the CDR3 is TGTGCCAGCAGAGGATTGGGACAGGGGGGGGGCTATGGCTACACCTTC. The encoded protein is CASRGLGQGGGYGYTF.

The chain is built from TRBV11-2 and TRBJ2-1; TRBD2 matches 11 bases. Unmatched junction bases numbered 6, after V lost 3 bases and J lost 5 bases. This CDR3 spans 16 amino acids. CDR1 SGHAT and CDR2 FQNNGV come from the germline V gene. In nucleotides, the CDR3 is TGTGCCAGCAGCTTCACTAGCGGGAGTGCGAACAATGAGCAGTTCTTC. Translated, it gives CASSFTSGSANNEQFF.

This chain connects TRBV7-3 to TRBJ2-1, with TRBD2 identical over 10 bases. Germline CDR1 and CDR2: SGHTA and FQGTGA. The CDR3 runs to 15 residues. Losses at the gene ends were 5 bases for V and 5 bases for J; bases not matched to a gene: 6. In nucleotides, the CDR3 is TGTGCCAGCAGCCCGACCGGGACTAGCGACAATGAGCAGTTCTTC. Translating it yields CASSPTGTSDNEQFF.

Of note for this clone: The junction and the germline gene differ at one end; a read error may be behind it. The rearrangement links TRBV7-7 to TRBJ1-1; D unresolved. The CDR3 consists of 13 residues. Looked up from germline, CDR1 is SSHAT and CDR2 is FNYEAQ (reference sequence). The CDR3 bases are TGTGCTAGCAGCTTAGACGTGGGGACTGAAGCTTTCTTT. Protein: CASSLDVGTEAFF.

The rearrangement joins TRBV5-1 to TRBJ2-5, with a possible D match to TRBD1 (6 bases). Germline-derived CDR1 and CDR2 are SGHRS and YFSETQ. This CDR3 has 14 residues. The V end was cut by 0 bases, the J end by 2 bases, with 8 bases between. CDR3: CASSLVGQQETQYF. CDR3 DNA: TGCGCCAGCAGCTTGGTCGGACAGCAAGAGACCCAGTACTTC.

The V gene is TRBV4-2, the J gene TRBJ2-7; possibly TRBD1 for D (6 bases). Trimming shortened V by 4 bases and J by 2 bases, and 12 bases separated the two germline ends. CDR3 length equals 14 residues. Germline loops: CDR1 LGHNA, CDR2 YNFKEQ. CDR3 loop: CASSLDRPPYEQYF. For the CDR3, the DNA is TGTGCCAGCAGCCTGGACAGACCTCCCTACGAGCAGTACTTC.

The chain is built from TRBV6-1 and TRBJ1-4; 9 bases agree with TRBD1. The germline CDR1 and CDR2 sequences are MNHNS and SASEGT. The CDR3 has 13 amino acids. V was pared by 9 bases and J by 8 bases, with 7 bases of the junction left unmatched. Here the CDR3 DNA reads TGTGCCAGTCCGGGACAGGGTGAGGAAAAACTGTTTTTT. It encodes CASPGQGEEKLFF.

This chain connects TRBV7-2 to TRBJ2-3, with 9 bases matching TRBD2. This CDR3 has 15 residues. Germline assignment: CDR1 SGHTA and CDR2 FQGNSA. The ends lost 2 bases at V and 2 bases at J; junction bases unmatched: 2. The CDR3 spells CASSLQRGVTDTQYF. CDR3 DNA sequence: TGTGCCAGCAGCTTACAGCGGGGGGTCACAGATACGCAGTATTTT.

J is TRBJ2-1 and V is TRBV11-2; 12 nucleotides align to TRBD2. Per the germline V gene, CDR1 is SGHAT and CDR2 is FQNNGV. The J segment lost 12 bases and the V segment lost 2 bases, leaving 8 bases of the junction unmatched. The CDR3 has 15 amino acids. CDR3 region: CASSLRLAGALRQFF. CDR3 nucleotides: TGTGCCAGCAGCTTAAGACTAGCGGGAGCACTGCGGCAGTTCTTC.

This clone showed up just a few times. The chain joins TRBV14 to TRBJ2-1, with a tentative D call TRBD2 (6 bases). The CDR3 covers 21 residues. CDR1 and CDR2 from the germline V gene are SGHDN and FVKESK. The V end lost 0 bases, the J end lost 7 bases, and 31 bases lay between the germline ends. CDR3 sequence: CASSQDRWKAVGRDLQNEQFF. CDR3 sequence (DNA): TGTGCCAGCAGCCAAGACCGCTGGAAAGCCGTTGGGCGGGACCTCCAGAATGAGCAGTTCTTC.

The chain combines TRBV7-3 with TRBJ2-5; 7 bases agree with TRBD2. Unmatched junction bases numbered 8, after V lost 5 bases and J lost 2 bases. The CDR3 contains 15 residues. The germline gives CDR1 SGHTA, CDR2 FQGTGA. The CDR3 bases are TGTGCCAGCAGCCCGCGCGCTAGCGGTCAAGAGACCCAGTACTTC. It encodes CASSPRASGQETQYF.

Here the CDR3 reads CASSYWTGSSYNEQFF. The DNA for the CDR3 is TGTGCCAGCAGCTACTGGACGGGCAGCTCCTACAATGAGCAGTTCTTC. The chain uses TRBV11-2 and TRBJ2-1, with D uncertain. This CDR3 contains 16 residues. V lost 4 bases, J lost 0 bases, and 13 bases lay in between. Germline CDR1 reads SGHAT; CDR2 reads FQNNGV.

This chain connects TRBV11-3 to TRBJ2-5; D possibly corresponds to TRBD2 (5 bases). The germline V gene has CDR1 SGHNT and CDR2 YENEEA. Trimming took 4 bases from V and 4 from J, leaving 16 bases between them. CDR3 size: 15 residues. The CDR3 region is CASSSRGGRGETQYF. The CDR3 region has the DNA TGTGCCAGCAGCTCACGCGGTGGTCGGGGAGAGACCCAGTACTTC.

This clone is a singleton in its sample. The rearrangement joins TRBV5-1 to TRBJ2-3; D is undetermined. Germline-derived CDR1 and CDR2 are SGHRS and YFSETQ. The CDR3 covers 15 residues. V lost 0 bases to trimming and J lost 0 bases, with 8 bases between them. CDR3 DNA sequence: TGCGCCAGCAGCTTGGTGAAGGGTAGCACAGATACGCAGTATTTT. As protein: CASSLVKGSTDTQYF.

The J gene is TRBJ1-1, the V gene TRBV4-2; D is uncertain. Trimming left V 3 bases short and J 3 bases short, with 8 bases between. This CDR3 is built from 13 residues. The germline V gene has CDR1 LGHNA and CDR2 YNFKEQ. In DNA, the CDR3 is TGTGCCAGCAGCCAGACGTTGGACACTGAAGCTTTCTTT. This translates into CASSQTLDTEAFF.

The chain recombines TRBV6-5 with TRBJ2-1; perhaps TRBD2 as D (5 bases). The CDR3 consists of 14 residues. Germline CDR1 is MNHEY and CDR2 is SVGAGI. Trimming removed 5 bases from V and 11 bases from J, with 19 bases in between. The DNA of the CDR3 is TGTGCCAGCAGTGGAAGTTCGGCCGGGGTCAAGCAGTTCTTC. Amino acid sequence: CASSGSSAGVKQFF.

This clone has just one count. The chain links TRBV5-1 to TRBJ1-2; D ambiguous. This CDR3 has 13 amino acids. The V gene's germline CDR1 is SGHRS and CDR2 YFSETQ. The V end was cut by 4 bases, the J end by 4 bases, with 11 bases between. The CDR3 DNA sequence: TGCGCCAGCAGCCTAGACACCCTCTATGGCTACACCTTC. This encodes CASSLDTLYGYTF.

The chain recombines TRBV5-5 with TRBJ2-3, with a tentative D call TRBD2 (6 bases). Per germline, CDR1 SGHKS and CDR2 YYEKEE (reference sequence). This CDR3 spans 14 amino acids. The V and J ends lost 4 bases and 6 bases respectively, with 15 bases between them. The CDR3 region has the DNA TGTGCCAGCAGCGTAAAAGGAGGGTTTGATACGCAGTATTTT. Protein sequence: CASSVKGGFDTQYF.

The V call is TRBV12-2, the J call TRBJ2-7; the D call TRBD1 from the table was never checked on the DNA. TRBV12-2 is noted as a pseudogene. CDR3 length: 16 amino acids. The CDR3, as DNA: TGTGCAAGTCGCTTAGCGGGGACAGGGGAAAGGAACGAGCAGTACTTC. It yields the protein CASRLAGTGERNEQYF.

The chain is built from TRBV7-9 and TRBJ2-5, with D unresolved. Judging by the DNA end, TRBJ2-7 fits better; the J call may be wrong. The CDR3 runs to 11 residues. The V gene's germline CDR1 is SEHNR and CDR2 FQNEAQ (reference sequence). The CDR3 here is CASSFSHEQYF. In DNA, the CDR3 is TGTGCCAGCAGCTTCAGCCACGAGCAGTACTTC.

The chain carries TRBV15 and TRBJ2-7; the D call may be TRBD1 or TRBD2 (5 bases each). The ends were cut back, 6 bases at V and 3 bases at J, with 12 bases in the middle. The germline gives CDR1 LNHNV, CDR2 YYDKDF (reference sequence). This CDR3 spans 13 amino acids. The CDR3 region has the DNA TGTGCCACCAGGAGGGGCACAAGCTACGAGCAGTACTTC. This translates into CATRRGTSYEQYF.

This clone was seen a few times. The chain couples TRBV7-2 to TRBJ1-5, with D possibly being TRBD1 (6 bases). The CDR3 extends over 18 amino acids. The germline gives CDR1 SGHTA, CDR2 FQGNSA. Deletions cut 4 bases from V and 3 bases from J, with 22 bases between. The CDR3 region is CASSSDGRGRGINQPQHF. DNA for the CDR3: TGTGCCAGCAGCTCGGACGGTCGGGGGCGCGGGATCAATCAGCCCCAGCATTTT. Complete variable domain (other parts from reference TRBV7-2 and TRBJ1-5): GAGVSQSPSNKVTEKGKDVELRCDPISGHTALYWYRQSLGQGLEFLIYFQGNSAPDKSGLPSDRFSAERTGGSVSTLTIQRTQQEDSAVYLCASSSDGRGRGINQPQHFGDGTRLSIL.

This clone was found a few times. This chain connects TRBV7-3 to TRBJ2-1; D is possibly TRBD1 or TRBD2 (5 bases each). Looked up from germline, CDR1 is SGHTA and CDR2 is FQGTGA. V was pared by 5 bases and J by 4 bases, with 12 bases between. CDR3 length equals 14 residues. CDR3 residues: CASSLGTEYNEQFF. For the CDR3, the DNA is TGTGCCAGCAGCCTCGGGACGGAGTACAATGAGCAGTTCTTC.

The chain combines TRBV29-1 with TRBJ2-3; TRBD1 or TRBD2 may be the D gene (5 bases each). V lost 4 bases and J 5 bases, leaving 10 bases between the germline ends. Germline V gene sequence: CDR1 SQVTM, CDR2 ANQGSEA. The CDR3 is 12 residues long. The CDR3 nucleotides are TGCAGCGTTGGAAGGGACGGAGATACGCAGTATTTT. Its translation is CSVGRDGDTQYF.

CDR3 loop: CASSYRVGANVLTF. The CDR3 DNA reads as TGTGCCAGTAGCTACAGGGTCGGGGCCAACGTCCTGACTTTC. The J gene is TRBJ2-6, the V gene TRBV19; weak D call: TRBD1 (6 bases). Per germline, CDR1 LNHDA and CDR2 SQIVND (reference sequence). The CDR3 has 14 amino acids. Trimming removed 6 bases at V and 4 bases at J, with 10 bases between.

The chain links TRBV7-8 to TRBJ1-5; D remains ambiguous. The CDR3 sequence is 13 residues long. Germline V CDR1 and CDR2: SGHVS, FQNEAQ. V was pared by 5 bases and J by 3 bases, with 8 bases between. CDR3 bases: TGTGCCAGCAGCCTGGGCCCCAATCAGCCCCAGCATTTT. Translated, it gives CASSLGPNQPQHF. The whole variable domain, filled in from reference TRBV7-8 and TRBJ1-5, reads GAGVSQSPRYKVAKRGQDVALRCDPISGHVSLFWYQQALGQGPEFLTYFQNEAQLDKSGLPSDRFFAERPEGSVSTLKIQRTQQEDSAVYLCASSLGPNQPQHFGDGTRLSIL.

This chain joins TRBV5-1 and TRBJ2-7; TRBD1 aligns across 11 bases. Germline loops: CDR1 SGHRS, CDR2 YFSETQ. The CDR3 runs 16 residues. V gave up 1 base and J gave up 5 bases; unmatched junction bases: 8. The CDR3 loop is CASSLLGQGAPNEQYF. Written as DNA, the CDR3 is TGCGCCAGCAGCTTGCTAGGACAGGGGGCGCCGAACGAGCAGTACTTC. The whole variable domain, filled in from reference TRBV5-1 and TRBJ2-7, reads KAGVTQTPRYLIKTRGQQVTLSCSPISGHRSVSWYQQTPGQGLQFLFEYFSETQRNKGNFPGRFSGRQFSNSRSEMNVSTLELGDSALYLCASSLLGQGAPNEQYFGPGTRLTVT.

The chain links TRBV5-4 to TRBJ1-4; D is uncertain. Trimming shortened V by 3 bases and J by 0 bases, and 9 bases separated the two germline ends. CDR3 length equals 15 residues. The germline V gene has CDR1 SGHNT and CDR2 YYREEE (reference sequence). The CDR3 here is CASSSRDATNEKLFF. Here the CDR3 DNA reads TGTGCCAGCAGCTCTCGAGATGCAACTAATGAAAAACTGTTTTTT.

The V gene is TRBV7-2, the J gene TRBJ1-2; possible D gene TRBD1, 5 bases. CDR1 SGHTA and CDR2 FQGNSA come from the germline V gene. The CDR3 contains 14 residues. The V gene lost 5 bases and the J gene lost 4 bases, with 14 bases spanning the gap. CDR3 nucleotide sequence: TGTGCCAGCAGCCCCACGACAGAAATCTATGGCTACACCTTC. Its protein is CASSPTTEIYGYTF.